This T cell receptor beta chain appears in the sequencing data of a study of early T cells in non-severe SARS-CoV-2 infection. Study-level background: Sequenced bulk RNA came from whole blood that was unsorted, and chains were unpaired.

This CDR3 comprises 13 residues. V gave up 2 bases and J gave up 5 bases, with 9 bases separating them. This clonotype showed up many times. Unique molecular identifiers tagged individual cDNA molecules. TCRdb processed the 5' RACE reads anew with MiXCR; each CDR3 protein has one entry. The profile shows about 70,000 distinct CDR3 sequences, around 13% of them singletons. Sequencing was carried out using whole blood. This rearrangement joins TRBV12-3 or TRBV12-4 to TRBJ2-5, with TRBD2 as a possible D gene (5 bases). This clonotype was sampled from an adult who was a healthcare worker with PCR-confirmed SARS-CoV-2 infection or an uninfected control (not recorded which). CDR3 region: CASSLRGPETQYF. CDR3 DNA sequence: TGTGCCAGCAGTTTAAGAGGGCCCGAGACCCAGTACTTC.